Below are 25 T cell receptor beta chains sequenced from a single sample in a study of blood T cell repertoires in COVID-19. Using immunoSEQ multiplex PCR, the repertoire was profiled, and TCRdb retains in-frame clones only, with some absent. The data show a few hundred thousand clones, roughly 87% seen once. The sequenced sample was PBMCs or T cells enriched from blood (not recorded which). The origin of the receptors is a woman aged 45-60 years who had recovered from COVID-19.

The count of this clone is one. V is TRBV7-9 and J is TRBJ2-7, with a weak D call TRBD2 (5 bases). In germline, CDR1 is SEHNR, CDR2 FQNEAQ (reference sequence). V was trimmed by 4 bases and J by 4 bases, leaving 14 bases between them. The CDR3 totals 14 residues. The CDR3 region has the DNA TGTGCCAGCAGCTGGGTGGTGGGAGCATACGAGCAGTACTTC. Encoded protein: CASSWVVGAYEQYF.

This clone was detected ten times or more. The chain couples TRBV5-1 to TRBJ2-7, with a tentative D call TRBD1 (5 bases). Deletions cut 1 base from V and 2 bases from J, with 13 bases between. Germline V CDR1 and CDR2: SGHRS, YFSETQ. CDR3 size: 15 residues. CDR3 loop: CASSLSGSLAYEQYF. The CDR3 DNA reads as TGCGCCAGCAGCTTGTCAGGGTCTTTGGCCTACGAGCAGTACTTC.

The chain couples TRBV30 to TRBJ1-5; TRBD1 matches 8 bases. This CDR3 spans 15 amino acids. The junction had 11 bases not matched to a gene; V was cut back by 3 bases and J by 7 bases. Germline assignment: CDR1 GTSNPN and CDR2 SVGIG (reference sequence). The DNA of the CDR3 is TGTGCCTGGAGCCACGGACAGGGAGATCGACAGCCCCAGCATTTT. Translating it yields CAWSHGQGDRQPQHF. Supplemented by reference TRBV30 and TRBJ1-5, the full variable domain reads SQTIHQWPATLVQPVGSPLSLECTVEGTSNPNLYWYRQAAGRGLQLLFYSVGIGQISSEVPQNLSASRPQDRQFILSSKKLLLSDSGFYLCAWSHGQGDRQPQHFGDGTRLSIL.

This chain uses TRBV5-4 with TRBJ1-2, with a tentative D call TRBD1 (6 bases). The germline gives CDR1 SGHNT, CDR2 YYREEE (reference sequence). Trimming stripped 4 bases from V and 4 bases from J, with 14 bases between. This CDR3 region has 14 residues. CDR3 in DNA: TGTGCCAGCAGCCCTGGGGGAGGGGGCTATGGCTACACCTTC. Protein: CASSPGGGGYGYTF.

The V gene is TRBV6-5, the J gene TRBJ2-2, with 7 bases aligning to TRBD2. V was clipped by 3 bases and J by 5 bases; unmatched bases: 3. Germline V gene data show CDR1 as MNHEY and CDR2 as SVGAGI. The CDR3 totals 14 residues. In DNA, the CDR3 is TGTGCCAGCAGTTATGGGGGGGGAACCGGGGAGCTGTTTTTT. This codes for CASSYGGGTGELFF.

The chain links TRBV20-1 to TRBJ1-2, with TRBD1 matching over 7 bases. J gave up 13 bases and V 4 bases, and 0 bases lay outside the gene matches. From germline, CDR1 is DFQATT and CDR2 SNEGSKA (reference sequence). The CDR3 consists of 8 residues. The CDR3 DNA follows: TGCAGTGCTAACAGGGGCACCTTC. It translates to CSANRGTF.

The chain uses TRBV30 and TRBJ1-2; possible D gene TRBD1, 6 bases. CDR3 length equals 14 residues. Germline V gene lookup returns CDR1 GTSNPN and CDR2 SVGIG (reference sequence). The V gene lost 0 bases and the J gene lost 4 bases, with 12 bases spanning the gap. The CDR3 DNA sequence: TGTGCCTGGAGTGTGGGGGCGGCGTTCTATGGCTACACCTTC. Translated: CAWSVGAAFYGYTF.

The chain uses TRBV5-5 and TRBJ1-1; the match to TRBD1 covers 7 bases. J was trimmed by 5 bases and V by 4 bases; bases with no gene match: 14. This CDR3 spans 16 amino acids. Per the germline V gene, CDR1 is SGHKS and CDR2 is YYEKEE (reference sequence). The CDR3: CASSLLGGRGKTEAFF. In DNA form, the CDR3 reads TGTGCCAGCAGCCTATTAGGGGGCAGGGGAAAGACTGAAGCTTTCTTT.

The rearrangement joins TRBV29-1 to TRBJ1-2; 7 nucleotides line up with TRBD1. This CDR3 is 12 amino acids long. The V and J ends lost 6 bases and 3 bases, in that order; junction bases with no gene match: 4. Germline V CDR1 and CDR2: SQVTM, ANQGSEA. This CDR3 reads CSVNRGDYGYTF. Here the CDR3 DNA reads TGCAGCGTGAACAGGGGAGACTATGGCTACACCTTC.

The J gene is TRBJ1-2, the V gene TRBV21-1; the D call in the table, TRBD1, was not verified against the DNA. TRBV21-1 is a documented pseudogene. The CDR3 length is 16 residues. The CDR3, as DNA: TGTGCCAGCACCCAGGAGATAGGGGCATACCTATATGGCTACACCTTC. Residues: CASTQEIGAYLYGYTF.

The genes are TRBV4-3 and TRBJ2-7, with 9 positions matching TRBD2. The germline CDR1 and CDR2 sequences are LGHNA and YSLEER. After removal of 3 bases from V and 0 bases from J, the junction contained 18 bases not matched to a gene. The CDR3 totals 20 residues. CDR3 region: CASSHTRSRREGPSSYEQYF. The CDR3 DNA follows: TGCGCCAGCAGCCACACTCGGAGCCGGCGGGAGGGTCCAAGCTCCTACGAGCAGTACTTC.

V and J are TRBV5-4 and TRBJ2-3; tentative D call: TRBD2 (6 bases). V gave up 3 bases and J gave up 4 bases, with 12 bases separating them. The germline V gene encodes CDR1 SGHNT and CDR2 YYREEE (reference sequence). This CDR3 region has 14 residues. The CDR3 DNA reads TGTGCCAGCAGCTCCAAGCGGGCTGCAGATACGCAGTATTTT. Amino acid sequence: CASSSKRAADTQYF.

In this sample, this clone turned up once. The CDR3 sequence: CASSLVFWGQGGHEQFF. The CDR3 DNA follows: TGTGCCAGCAGCTTAGTTTTTTGGGGACAGGGTGGACATGAGCAGTTCTTC. The rearrangement links TRBV11-3 to TRBJ2-1, with TRBD1 matching 9 bases. Germline CDR1 reads SGHNT; CDR2 reads YENEEA. The CDR3 loop spans 17 amino acids. Trimming cost V 1 base and J 8 bases; bases outside gene matches: 12.

CDR3 nucleotide sequence: TGTGCCAGCAGTGAAAGTCAGGGATCTTCACCCCTCCACTTT. Protein product: CASSESQGSSPLHF. V gene TRBV6-4 combines with J gene TRBJ1-6, with a weak D call TRBD1 (5 bases). This CDR3 contains 14 residues. Trimming pared 3 bases from V and 9 bases from J, leaving 12 bases between. Germline CDR1 reads MRHNA; CDR2 reads SNTAGT.

The CDR3 loop is CASSPRTGYTF. CDR3 coding DNA: TGTGCCAGCTCACCAAGGACAGGGTACACCTTC. J is TRBJ1-2 and V is TRBV18; 8 bases are a match to TRBD1. This CDR3 region has 11 residues. The germline V gene has CDR1 KGHSH and CDR2 LQKENI. V lost 2 bases and J lost 11; bases outside the gene matches: 1. Complete variable domain (other parts from reference TRBV18 and TRBJ1-2): NAGVMQNPRHLVRRRGQEARLRCSPMKGHSHVYWYRQLPEEGLKFMVYLQKENIIDESGMPKERFSAEFPKEGPSILRIQQVVRGDSAAYFCASSPRTGYTFGSGTRLTVV.

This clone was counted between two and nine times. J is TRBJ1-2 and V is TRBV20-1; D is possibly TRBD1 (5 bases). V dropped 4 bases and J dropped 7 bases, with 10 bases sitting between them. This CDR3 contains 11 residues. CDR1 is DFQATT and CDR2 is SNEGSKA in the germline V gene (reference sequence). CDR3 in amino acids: CSAMTGVGYTF. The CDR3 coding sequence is TGCAGTGCTATGACGGGGGTTGGCTACACCTTC.

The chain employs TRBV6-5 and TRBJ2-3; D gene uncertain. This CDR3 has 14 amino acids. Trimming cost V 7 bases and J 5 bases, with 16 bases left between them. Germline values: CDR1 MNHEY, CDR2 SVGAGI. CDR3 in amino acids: CASTSPDNGDTQYF. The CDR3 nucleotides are TGTGCCAGCACGAGTCCCGATAATGGAGATACGCAGTATTTT.

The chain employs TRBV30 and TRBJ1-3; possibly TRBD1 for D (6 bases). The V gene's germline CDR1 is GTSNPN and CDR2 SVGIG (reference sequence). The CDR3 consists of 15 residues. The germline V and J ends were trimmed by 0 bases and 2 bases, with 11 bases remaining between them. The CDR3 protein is CAWSVAGTTGNTIYF. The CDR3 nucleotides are TGTGCCTGGAGTGTTGCCGGGACAACTGGAAACACCATATATTTT.

CDR3 amino acids: CSASVPSGAQETQYF. The CDR3 region has the DNA TGCAGTGCTAGTGTCCCTAGCGGGGCGCAAGAGACCCAGTACTTC. The chain couples TRBV20-1 to TRBJ2-5; 9 bases align to TRBD2. The junction had 7 bases not matched to a gene; V was cut back by 3 bases and J by 2 bases. The CDR3 extends over 15 amino acids. CDR1 is DFQATT and CDR2 is SNEGSKA in the germline V gene (reference sequence).

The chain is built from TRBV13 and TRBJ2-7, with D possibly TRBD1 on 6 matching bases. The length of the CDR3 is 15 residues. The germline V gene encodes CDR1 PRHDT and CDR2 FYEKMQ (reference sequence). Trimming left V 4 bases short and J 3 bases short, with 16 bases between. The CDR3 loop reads CASSSSIRTDYEQYF. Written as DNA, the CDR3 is TGTGCCAGCAGCTCTTCCATTAGGACAGACTACGAGCAGTACTTC.

CDR3 coding DNA: TGTGCCAGCAGCCAAGGATCCGGGAGGGCCTACAATGAGCAGTTCTTC. Protein product: CASSQGSGRAYNEQFF. The chain carries TRBV3-1 (or the pseudogene TRBV3-2) and TRBJ2-1, with 8 positions matching TRBD2. The CDR3 contains 16 residues. Looked up from germline, CDR1 is LGHDT and CDR2 is YNNKEL (reference sequence). V lost 1 base and J lost 2; bases outside the gene matches: 4.

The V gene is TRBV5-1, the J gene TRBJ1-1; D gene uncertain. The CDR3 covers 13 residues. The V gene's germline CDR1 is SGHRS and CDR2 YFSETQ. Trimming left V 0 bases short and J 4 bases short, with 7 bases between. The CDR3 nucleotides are TGCGCCAGCAGCTTGGTTTCCTCCACTGAAGCTTTCTTT. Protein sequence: CASSLVSSTEAFF.

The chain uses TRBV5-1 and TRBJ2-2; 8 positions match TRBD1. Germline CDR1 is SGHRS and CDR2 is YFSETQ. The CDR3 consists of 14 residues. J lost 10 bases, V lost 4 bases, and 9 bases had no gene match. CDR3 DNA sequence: TGCGCCAGCAGCCATAGACAGGGGTCGACGGAGCTGTTTTTT. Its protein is CASSHRQGSTELFF. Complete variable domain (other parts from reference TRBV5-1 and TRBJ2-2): KAGVTQTPRYLIKTRGQQVTLSCSPISGHRSVSWYQQTPGQGLQFLFEYFSETQRNKGNFPGRFSGRQFSNSRSEMNVSTLELGDSALYLCASSHRQGSTELFFGEGSRLTVL.

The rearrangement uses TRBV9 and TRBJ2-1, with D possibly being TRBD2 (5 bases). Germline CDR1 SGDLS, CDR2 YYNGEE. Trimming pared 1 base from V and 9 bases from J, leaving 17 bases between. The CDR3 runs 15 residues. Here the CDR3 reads CASSVFELTEGEQFF. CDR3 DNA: TGTGCCAGCAGCGTATTCGAACTGACCGAGGGTGAGCAGTTCTTC.

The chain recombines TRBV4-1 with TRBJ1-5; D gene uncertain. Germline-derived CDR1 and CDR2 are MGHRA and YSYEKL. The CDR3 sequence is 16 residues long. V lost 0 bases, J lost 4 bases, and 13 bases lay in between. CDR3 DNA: TGCGCCAGCAGCCAAGATGTGGCGAGGAGGAATCAGCCCCAGCATTTT. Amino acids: CASSQDVARRNQPQHF.